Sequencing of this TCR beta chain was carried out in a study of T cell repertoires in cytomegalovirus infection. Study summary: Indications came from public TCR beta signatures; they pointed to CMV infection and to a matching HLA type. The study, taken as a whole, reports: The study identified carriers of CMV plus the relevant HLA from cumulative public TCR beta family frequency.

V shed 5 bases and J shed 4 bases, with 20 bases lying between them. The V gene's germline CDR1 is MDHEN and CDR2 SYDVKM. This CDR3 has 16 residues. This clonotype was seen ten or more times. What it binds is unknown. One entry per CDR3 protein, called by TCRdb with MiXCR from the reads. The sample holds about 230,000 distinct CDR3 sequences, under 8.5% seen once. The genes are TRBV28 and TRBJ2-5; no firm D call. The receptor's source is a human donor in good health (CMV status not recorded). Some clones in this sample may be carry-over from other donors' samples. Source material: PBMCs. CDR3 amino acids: CASSRYRAIRPETQYF. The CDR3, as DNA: TGTGCCAGCAGTCGATACCGGGCTATCCGCCCAGAGACCCAGTACTTC.